Shown below are 18 T cell receptor beta chains from a single sample sequenced in a study of CXCR3-negative and CXCR3-positive naive CD8 T cells. UMI-labeled TRB cDNA libraries were prepared by 5' RACE. TCRdb reanalyzed the 5' RACE reads, giving one entry per CDR3 protein sequence and no DNA. This table lists some 48,000 distinct CDR3 sequences. The source material was naive CXCR3- CD8+ T cells from blood. The subset was: CD45RO-CCR7+CD27+CD95- naive CD8+ T cells lacking CXCR3 (TNR3-). The source of these receptors is a human donor in good health. Some clones in this sample may be carry-over from other donors' samples.

The chain is built from TRBV20-1 and TRBJ2-7; TCRdb gives TRBD1 as the D gene, but with no DNA this cannot be confirmed. Germline V gene sequence: CDR1 DFQATT, CDR2 SNEGSKA (reference sequence). The CDR3 covers 14 residues. CDR3 amino acids: CSASRQGVSYGQYF.

The V gene is TRBV7-9, the J gene TRBJ2-1. The CDR3 spans 18 residues. Germline values: CDR1 SEHNR, CDR2 FQNEAQ (reference sequence). The CDR3 here is CASSSKVGGEPRYNEQFF.

This chain's CDR3 is CASNPRVTGNTIYF. The V gene is TRBV28, the J gene TRBJ1-3; TCRdb designates TRBD1, a call that cannot be tested without DNA. The CDR3 has 14 amino acids. Germline lookup yields CDR1 MDHEN and CDR2 SYDVKM.

This chain uses TRBV6-5 with TRBJ2-7. The CDR3 totals 15 residues. Germline V lookup: CDR1 MNHEY, CDR2 SVGAGI. The CDR3 loop is CASSSFDGSFYEQYF.

The genes are TRBV6-5 and TRBJ2-3; absent DNA, TCRdb's TRBD2 call cannot be checked. This CDR3 has 16 residues. Germline V gene data show CDR1 as MNHEY and CDR2 as SVGAGI. This CDR3 reads CASSYSGGRPTDTQYF.

V usage is TRBV14 and J usage is TRBJ2-7; TCRdb's assignment of TRBD1 cannot be checked, as there is no DNA. This CDR3 region has 15 residues. Germline CDR1 and CDR2: SGHDN and FVKESK. CDR3 in amino acids: CASSQSTGGGYEQYF.

The rearrangement uses TRBV7-6 and TRBJ2-1; the D call of TRBD2 rests on TCRdb alone, since no DNA is present to check it. Per the germline V gene, CDR1 is SGHVS and CDR2 is FNYEAQ. The CDR3 covers 16 residues. The CDR3 sequence: CASSLFSGGNSNEQFF.

V is TRBV29-1 and J is TRBJ2-7; there is no DNA to check the TCRdb D call of TRBD1. This CDR3 region has 11 residues. The V gene's germline CDR1 is SQVTM and CDR2 ANQGSEA. The CDR3 region is CSFTVGGEQYF.

The rearrangement joins TRBV29-1 to TRBJ1-2; as DNA is missing, the TRBD1 call by TCRdb cannot be tested. Germline V gives CDR1 SQVTM, CDR2 ANQGSEA. The CDR3 loop spans 17 amino acids. CDR3 region: CSVEAAGVIRNDYGYTF.

This chain joins TRBV11-2 and TRBJ2-7. Germline V CDR1 and CDR2: SGHAT, FQNNGV. CDR3 length: 11 residues. CDR3 in amino acids: CASRGSYEQYF.

This chain connects TRBV15 to TRBJ2-1; the TRBD1 assignment by TCRdb is unverifiable without DNA. CDR1 and CDR2 (germline): LNHNV, YYDKDF (reference sequence). CDR3 length: 16 amino acids. CDR3 loop: CATSRDRVGGYNEQFF.

V is TRBV6-2 or TRBV6-3 and J is TRBJ2-1; with no DNA, the TCRdb D assignment of TRBD1 cannot be verified. This CDR3 spans 13 amino acids. Per the germline V gene, CDR1 is MNHEY and CDR2 is SVGEGT. CDR3 amino acids: CASSFFPGSEQFF.

The rearrangement uses TRBV29-1 and TRBJ2-2. The CDR3 contains 13 residues. Per germline, CDR1 SQVTM and CDR2 ANQGSEA. This chain's CDR3 is CSVEGGTTGELFF.

The rearrangement uses TRBV6-2 or TRBV6-3 and TRBJ2-7. Germline values: CDR1 MNHEY, CDR2 SVGEGT. The length of the CDR3 is 14 residues. The CDR3 sequence is CASSYSKVGLWQYF.

The V and J genes are TRBV7-9 and TRBJ2-7. The germline gives CDR1 SEHNR, CDR2 FQNEAQ (reference sequence). CDR3 length: 13 amino acids. The CDR3 here is CASSSSTAYEQYF.

V gene TRBV29-1 combines with J gene TRBJ2-5; no DNA is available, so the TRBD1 call from TCRdb remains unchecked. The CDR3 loop spans 14 amino acids. CDR1 and CDR2 from the germline V gene are SQVTM and ANQGSEA. Here the CDR3 reads CSVEGLTGQETQYF.

The chain uses TRBV9 and TRBJ1-2; TCRdb's D gene call, TRBD1, goes unchecked for lack of DNA. This CDR3 contains 12 residues. The V gene's germline CDR1 is SGDLS and CDR2 YYNGEE. CDR3 loop: CASGRTGYGYTF.

V gene TRBV27 combines with J gene TRBJ1-5; TCRdb's assignment of TRBD1 cannot be checked, as there is no DNA. The CDR3 is 14 residues long. CDR1 and CDR2 from the germline V gene are MNHEY and SMNVEV (reference sequence). The chain's CDR3 is CASSFGQSNQPQHF.